A single sample gave rise to the 17 T cell receptor beta chains below, sequenced in a study of blood T cells in healthy people across ages. The authors ran a second PCR of about 6 to 12 cycles using a sample-barcoded 5' primer and a J-beta primer mix. TCRdb processed the 5' RACE reads anew with MiXCR; each CDR3 protein has one entry. Of about 830,000 distinct CDR3 sequences in the sample, 58% were seen once. Sequencing was done on a sample of blood. The receptors shown here come from a man younger than 40 in good health.

The chain employs TRBV7-2 and TRBJ1-6, with a tentative D call TRBD1 (5 bases). The CDR3 runs 15 residues. CDR1 and CDR2 from the germline V gene are SGHTA and FQGNSA. The V end was cut by 5 bases, the J end by 3 bases, with 11 bases between. The CDR3, as DNA: TGTGCCAGCAGCAGGGGTCCCATCTATAATTCACCCCTCCACTTT. Translating it yields CASSRGPIYNSPLHF. Full variable domain (missing parts from reference TRBV7-2 and TRBJ1-6): GAGVSQSPSNKVTEKGKDVELRCDPISGHTALYWYRQSLGQGLEFLIYFQGNSAPDKSGLPSDRFSAERTGGSVSTLTIQRTQQEDSAVYLCASSRGPIYNSPLHFGNGTRLTVT.

The V call is TRBV10-3, the J call TRBJ1-2, with 8 bases that match TRBD1. The V gene's germline CDR1 is ENHRY and CDR2 SYGVKD. The V segment lost 6 bases and the J segment 3 bases; nucleotides outside the gene matches: 3. The CDR3 extends over 13 amino acids. CDR3 region: CAIRDREDYGYTF. The CDR3 DNA reads TGTGCCATCAGGGACAGGGAGGACTATGGCTACACCTTC.

The gene calls are TRBV9 and TRBJ2-1, with D possibly being TRBD2 (6 bases). Trimming shortened V by 4 bases and J by 3 bases, and 14 bases separated the two germline ends. Looked up from germline, CDR1 is SGDLS and CDR2 is YYNGEE. The CDR3 has 15 amino acids. CDR3: CASSIAGTFYNEQFF. Written as DNA, the CDR3 is TGTGCCAGCAGCATCGCCGGGACTTTCTACAATGAGCAGTTCTTC.

CDR3 region: CSARVPGLAGTNEQFF. The CDR3 region has the DNA TGCAGTGCTAGAGTCCCGGGACTAGCGGGAACCAATGAGCAGTTCTTC. V and J are TRBV20-1 and TRBJ2-1; 13 bases line up with TRBD2. Unmatched junction bases numbered 6, after V lost 1 base and J lost 6 bases. This CDR3 has 16 amino acids. Germline-derived CDR1 and CDR2 are DFQATT and SNEGSKA (reference sequence).

The table lists this clonotype with a few counts. J is TRBJ2-1 and V is TRBV29-1; unclear D gene. Between the trimmed V and J ends, which lost 6 bases and 12 bases, there was a span of 15 bases. The CDR3 length is 11 residues. Germline-derived CDR1 and CDR2 are SQVTM and ANQGSEA. CDR3 in amino acids: CSVPRLGWQFF. For the CDR3, the DNA is TGCAGCGTCCCGAGATTAGGTTGGCAGTTCTTC.

The V call is TRBV20-1, the J call TRBJ1-6; 8 positions match TRBD1. Germline assignment: CDR1 DFQATT and CDR2 SNEGSKA (reference sequence). The CDR3 runs to 16 residues. The V gene end was trimmed by 5 bases and the J gene end by 5 bases; junction bases not matched to a gene: 11. The CDR3 loop is CSAGALLTGDNSPLHF. CDR3 DNA sequence: TGCAGTGCTGGGGCGCTCCTGACAGGGGATAATTCACCCCTCCACTTT.

The genes are TRBV11-2 and TRBJ1-2; D is ambiguous. V lost 3 bases to trimming and J lost 0 bases, with 8 bases between them. This CDR3 comprises 14 residues. Per germline, CDR1 SGHAT and CDR2 FQNNGV. CDR3 in amino acids: CASSLHSANYGYTF. The CDR3 DNA is TGTGCCAGCAGCTTGCACAGCGCTAACTATGGCTACACCTTC.

The gene calls are TRBV7-2 and TRBJ2-1; D might be TRBD1 or TRBD2, each matching 5 bases. Trimming stripped 2 bases from V and 7 bases from J, with 18 bases between. Germline assignment: CDR1 SGHTA and CDR2 FQGNSA. The CDR3 covers 16 residues. The CDR3 nucleotides read TGTGCCAGCAGCTTAACGTCTGGTGGGGGAGAAAATGAGCAGTTCTTC. Translated, it gives CASSLTSGGGENEQFF.

The rearrangement links TRBV19 to TRBJ2-7, with 9 bases lining up with TRBD1. Unmatched junction bases numbered 12, after V lost 2 bases and J lost 4 bases. Germline CDR1 reads LNHDA; CDR2 reads SQIVND (reference sequence). This CDR3 region has 17 residues. Here the CDR3 reads CASSISGRGTGPYEQYF. DNA for the CDR3: TGTGCCAGTAGTATAAGTGGACGGGGGACAGGGCCGTACGAGCAGTACTTC.

Concerning this clonotype: Given a much more abundant clone one base away, this may be a read error. The V call is TRBV20-1, the J call TRBJ2-7; D is possibly TRBD1 (5 bases). The CDR3 loop spans 12 amino acids. CDR1 and CDR2 from the germline V gene are DFQATT and SNEGSKA (reference sequence). Deletions cut 6 bases from V and 3 bases from J, with 12 bases between. The CDR3 nucleotides are TGCAGTGCATCCAGGACATTCTACGAGCAGTACTTC. Its protein is CSASRTFYEQYF.

The chain has TRBV7-3 and TRBJ2-1; TRBD2 matches at 10 bases. The junction had 12 bases not matched to a gene; V was cut back by 3 bases and J by 7 bases. Germline V gene lookup returns CDR1 SGHTA and CDR2 FQGTGA. The CDR3 is 17 residues long. In DNA, the CDR3 is TGTGCCAGCAGCTTTGAGCCCCGGTCTAGCGGGAGAAATGAGCAGTTCTTC. Protein sequence: CASSFEPRSSGRNEQFF.

The chain combines TRBV6-6 with TRBJ2-7; D may correspond to TRBD1 or TRBD2 (6 bases each). The J call is doubtful: the DNA matches TRBJ2-4 better. The CDR3 sequence is 14 residues long. Germline V gene data show CDR1 as MNHNY and CDR2 as SVGAGI (reference sequence). The CDR3 loop reads CASSYRGQGTIQYF. The CDR3 DNA reads TGTGCCAGCAGTTACCGGGGGCAGGGGACCATTCAGTACTTC.

This chain connects TRBV7-8 to TRBJ2-6; D tentatively reads TRBD1 or TRBD2 (5 bases each). V was clipped by 0 bases and J by 4 bases, with 13 bases between them. Germline values: CDR1 SGHVS, CDR2 FQNEAQ. The CDR3 is made up of 17 amino acids. The chain's CDR3 is CASSLAGTPLGANVLTF. Written as DNA, the CDR3 is TGTGCCAGCAGCTTAGCAGGGACCCCTCTGGGGGCCAACGTCCTGACTTTC. The full variable domain, its missing parts supplied by reference TRBV7-8 and TRBJ2-6, is GAGVSQSPRYKVAKRGQDVALRCDPISGHVSLFWYQQALGQGPEFLTYFQNEAQLDKSGLPSDRFFAERPEGSVSTLKIQRTQQEDSAVYLCASSLAGTPLGANVLTFGAGSRLTVL.

This clonotype appeared a few times. The V gene is TRBV28, the J gene TRBJ1-2, with a tentative D call TRBD1 (6 bases). The CDR3 sequence is 14 residues long. Trimming took 3 bases from V and 4 from J, leaving 12 bases between them. Germline lookup yields CDR1 MDHEN and CDR2 SYDVKM. CDR3 coding DNA: TGTGCCAGCAGTTTTTCGGGGGCTGGCTATGGCTACACCTTC. Protein sequence: CASSFSGAGYGYTF.

The chain links TRBV20-1 to TRBJ2-7; 7 bases line up with TRBD1. CDR1 and CDR2 (germline): DFQATT, SNEGSKA (reference sequence). This CDR3 has 15 residues. V dropped 2 bases and J dropped 3; count of bases not matched to a gene: 10. The CDR3 sequence is CSARPQDRFLYEQYF. CDR3 sequence (DNA): TGCAGTGCTAGACCCCAGGACAGGTTTCTCTACGAGCAGTACTTC.

This chain links TRBV7-9 with TRBJ2-6; D might be TRBD2 (6 bases). From germline, CDR1 is SEHNR and CDR2 FQNEAQ (reference sequence). The ends were cut back, 10 bases at V and 2 bases at J, with 12 bases in the middle. CDR3 size: 14 residues. The CDR3 DNA sequence: TGTGCCATGAGGACGGGAGCTGGGGCCAACGTCCTGACTTTC. This encodes CAMRTGAGANVLTF.

The chain uses TRBV6-6 and TRBJ2-7; D remains ambiguous. The V and J ends lost 2 bases and 6 bases respectively, with 11 bases between them. Germline V CDR1 and CDR2: MNHNY, SVGAGI (reference sequence). CDR3 length equals 13 residues. CDR3 sequence reads: CASSYTPGREQYF. CDR3 in DNA: TGTGCCAGCAGTTACACCCCGGGTCGCGAGCAGTACTTC.